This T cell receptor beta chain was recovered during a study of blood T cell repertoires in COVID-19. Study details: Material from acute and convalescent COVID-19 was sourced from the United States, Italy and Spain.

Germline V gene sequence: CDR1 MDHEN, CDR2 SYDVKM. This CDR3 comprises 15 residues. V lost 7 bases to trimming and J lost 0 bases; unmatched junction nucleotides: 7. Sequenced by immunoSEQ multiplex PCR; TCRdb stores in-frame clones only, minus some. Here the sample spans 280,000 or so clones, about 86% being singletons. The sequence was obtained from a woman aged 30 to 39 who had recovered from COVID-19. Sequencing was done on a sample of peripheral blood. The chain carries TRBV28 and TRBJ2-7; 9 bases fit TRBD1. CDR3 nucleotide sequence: TGTGCCAGCACGAGCGGGACAGGGAGCTCCTACGAGCAGTACTTC. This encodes CASTSGTGSSYEQYF.